This TCR beta chain was profiled in a study of T cell changes during pregnancy in multiple sclerosis. Trimming removed 6 bases from V and 1 base from J, with 19 bases in between. Germline values: CDR1 LNHDA, CDR2 SQIVND (reference sequence). This CDR3 spans 17 amino acids. Clones were read by immunoSEQ multiplex PCR, and TCRdb kept only the in-frame ones, dropping some. In the table there are around 55,000 clones, around 89% of which are singletons. This chain links TRBV19 with TRBJ1-5; D not certain. Sequenced here: CD4+ T cells from peripheral blood mononuclear cells, sampled in the first trimester of pregnancy. The clonotype comes from a female donor with multiple sclerosis, enrolled in a pregnancy study. The CDR3 DNA reads as TGTGCCAGTAGCCAAATACGGACTCTGGGGAGCAATCAGCCCCAGCATTTT. Its protein is CASSQIRTLGSNQPQHF.